What follows are 3 T cell receptor beta chains derived from one specimen sequenced in a study of T cells in localized non-small cell lung cancer. Sequencing used immunoSEQ multiplex PCR; TCRdb keeps in-frame clones, though not all of them. The sample shows tens of thousands of clones, about 88% of them seen only once. This specimen was PBMCs, taken before any cancer treatment. The receptor source for this set is a man aged 35-69 years with stage II lung adenocarcinoma.

The V call is TRBV27, the J call TRBJ2-7; D gene ambiguous. The CDR3 loop spans 12 amino acids. Trimming cost V 6 bases and J 2 bases, with 8 bases left between them. The germline CDR1 and CDR2 sequences are MNHEY and SMNVEV (reference sequence). The CDR3 spells CASRDRAYEQYF. The CDR3 DNA is TGTGCCAGCAGGGACCGGGCCTACGAGCAGTACTTC.

The rearrangement joins TRBV4-2 to TRBJ2-6; unclear D gene. The CDR3 contains 14 residues. The germline V gene has CDR1 LGHNA and CDR2 YNFKEQ. V shed 6 bases and J shed 5 bases, with 11 bases lying between them. The CDR3 here is CASRLQSRANVLTF. CDR3 nucleotide sequence: TGTGCCAGCAGGTTACAAAGTCGGGCCAACGTCCTGACTTTC.

The chain uses TRBV5-4 and TRBJ1-1; D remains unclear. CDR1 and CDR2 (germline): SGHNT, YYREEE (reference sequence). This CDR3 spans 13 amino acids. V lost 4 bases and J 1 base, leaving 8 bases between the germline ends. The CDR3 DNA follows: TGTGCCAGCAGCAAGGAACAGAACACTGAAGCTTTCTTT. The encoded protein is CASSKEQNTEAFF.